Listed here are 18 T cell receptor beta chains from one sample, sequenced in a study of response to subunit inactivated influenza vaccine. MiXCR, applied by TCRdb to the RT-PCR reads, yields one record per CDR3 protein. Counted here are hundreds of thousands of distinct CDR3 sequences, around 13% occurring once; the ten biggest clones make up 13%. Material: PBMCs from blood, obtained 45 days after vaccination. These receptors all come from a man between 50 and 59 years old who received an inactivated influenza vaccine.

Details on this clonotype: The junction departs from germline at one end; a sequencing error may be responsible. The chain has TRBV6-1 and TRBJ2-2, with 7 bases that match TRBD1. This CDR3 spans 15 amino acids. Germline V lookup: CDR1 MNHNS, CDR2 SASEGT. Written as DNA, the CDR3 is TGTGCCAGCAGTCTGGGACAGCCGAACACCGAGGAGCTGTTTTTT. Translated: CASSLGQPNTEELFF.

The chain carries TRBV29-1 and TRBJ1-2; D is unclear. Germline loops: CDR1 SQVTM, CDR2 ANQGSEA. V was shortened by 7 bases and J by 1 base, with 7 bases between the two germline ends. CDR3 length: 11 residues. CDR3 nucleotides: TGCAGCGGCCACCGTAACTATGGCTACACCTTC. Its protein product is CSGHRNYGYTF.

This clonotype has ten or more counts. The rearrangement joins TRBV3-1 to TRBJ2-5, with TRBD2 matching 11 bases. This CDR3 contains 19 residues. Germline trimming cut 5 bases from V and 0 bases from J; bases unmatched to any gene: 14. Germline V gives CDR1 LGHDT, CDR2 YNNKEL (reference sequence). The CDR3 DNA reads TGTGCCAGCAGCTCTTCGCTAGCGGGGGGCTACCTGTACCAAGAGACCCAGTACTTC. Protein: CASSSSLAGGYLYQETQYF.

The chain uses TRBV28 and TRBJ1-2; D is undetermined. The CDR3 totals 15 residues. The germline V gene encodes CDR1 MDHEN and CDR2 SYDVKM. V was shortened by 3 bases and J by 0 bases, with 11 bases between the two germline ends. The CDR3 region is CASSLGDGTNYGYTF. As DNA, the CDR3 is TGTGCCAGCAGTTTGGGAGACGGAACTAACTATGGCTACACCTTC.

This clonotype has a count of ten or more. The chain couples TRBV20-1 to TRBJ2-5; D may be TRBD1 (7 bases). CDR3 length: 14 residues. Germline V gene sequence: CDR1 DFQATT, CDR2 SNEGSKA (reference sequence). V was trimmed by 6 bases and J by 2 bases, leaving 16 bases between them. CDR3 sequence reads: CSARGATGQETQYF. The DNA for the CDR3 is TGCAGTGCGAGGGGGGCGACAGGGCAAGAGACCCAGTACTTC.

This clonotype has at least ten counts. This rearrangement joins TRBV4-1 to TRBJ2-7, with 10 positions matching TRBD1. The CDR3 runs 16 residues. Germline V gene lookup returns CDR1 MGHRA and CDR2 YSYEKL. V was pared by 0 bases and J by 5 bases, with 7 bases of the junction left unmatched. The CDR3 region is CASSQDIGTGANEQYF. CDR3 bases: TGCGCCAGCAGCCAAGATATAGGGACAGGGGCTAACGAGCAGTACTTC.

This clonotype was seen at least ten times. The chain joins TRBV5-1 to TRBJ2-7; 8 bases match TRBD1. The ends lost 4 bases at V and 1 base at J; junction bases unmatched: 7. The CDR3 sequence is 15 residues long. Germline V gives CDR1 SGHRS, CDR2 YFSETQ. The CDR3 protein is CASSKGQADSYEQYF. CDR3 DNA: TGCGCCAGCAGCAAGGGACAGGCGGATTCCTACGAGCAGTACTTC.

This chain uses TRBV7-6 with TRBJ2-7; 12 bases map to TRBD1. Losses at the gene ends were 3 bases for V and 2 bases for J; bases not matched to a gene: 8. This CDR3 is 17 amino acids long. Germline CDR1 reads SGHVS; CDR2 reads FNYEAQ. The CDR3 nucleotides read TGTGCCAGCAGCTTCGGTGGTGGGACAGGGGGCCCCTACGAGCAGTACTTC. This translates into CASSFGGGTGGPYEQYF.

This clonotype showed up just a few times. The chain carries TRBV20-1 and TRBJ2-7; 7 bases fit TRBD1. Per germline, CDR1 DFQATT and CDR2 SNEGSKA (reference sequence). This CDR3 has 13 amino acids. The junction had 6 bases not matched to a gene; V was cut back by 5 bases and J by 2 bases. In DNA, the CDR3 is TGCAGTGCTTATGACAGGGTTACCTACGAGCAGTACTTC. It codes for CSAYDRVTYEQYF.

This rearrangement joins TRBV4-3 to TRBJ2-7; D might be TRBD1 (5 bases). The CDR3 sequence is 13 residues long. V dropped 0 bases and J dropped 6 bases, with 9 bases sitting between them. Germline V gene lookup returns CDR1 LGHNA and CDR2 YSLEER. The CDR3 coding sequence is TGCGCCAGCAGCCAAGACAGGGTAGGCGAGCAGTACTTC. Protein product: CASSQDRVGEQYF.

This clonotype was observed at least ten times. The chain has TRBV12-3 or TRBV12-4 and TRBJ1-3, with TRBD1 matching over 7 bases. CDR3 length: 16 residues. Trimming cost V 2 bases and J 0 bases; bases outside gene matches: 4. The CDR3 loop reads CASSLRGQSSGNTIYF. CDR3 in DNA: TGTGCCAGCAGTTTAAGGGGGCAGAGCTCTGGAAACACCATATATTTT.

The rearrangement joins TRBV28 to TRBJ1-4, with D maybe TRBD1 (5 bases). Between the trimmed V and J ends, which lost 5 bases and 7 bases, there was a span of 17 bases. CDR3 length: 15 amino acids. Germline-derived CDR1 and CDR2 are MDHEN and SYDVKM. CDR3 region: CASSEQVGGGEKLFF. The CDR3 DNA is TGTGCCAGCAGTGAACAGGTTGGGGGTGGTGAAAAACTGTTTTTT.

The table lists this clonotype with a few counts. The CDR3 sequence: CSAVRGRGVTDTQYF. The CDR3 DNA reads TGCAGTGCTGTTAGGGGGCGCGGTGTCACAGATACGCAGTATTTT. V is TRBV20-1 and J is TRBJ2-3, with 7 bases that match TRBD1. Germline CDR1 and CDR2: DFQATT and SNEGSKA (reference sequence). J gave up 2 bases and V 5 bases, and 10 bases lay outside the gene matches. CDR3 length: 15 residues.

The rearrangement joins TRBV9 to TRBJ1-2; D is undetermined. CDR1 and CDR2 from the germline V gene are SGDLS and YYNGEE. Trimming cost V 0 bases and J 4 bases, with 13 bases left between them. This CDR3 contains 15 residues. CDR3 coding DNA: TGTGCCAGCAGCGTAGGAAACCTAGGGAGCTATGGCTACACCTTC. Its translation is CASSVGNLGSYGYTF. Based on the CDR3 plus reference TRBV9 and TRBJ1-2, the full variable domain is DSGVTQTPKHLITATGQRVTLRCSPRSGDLSVYWYQQSLDQGLQFLIQYYNGEERAKGNILERFSAQQFPDLHSELNLSSLELGDSALYFCASSVGNLGSYGYTFGSGTRLTVV.

V gene TRBV10-2 combines with J gene TRBJ1-3, with D maybe TRBD1 (6 bases). CDR1 and CDR2 (germline): WSHSY, SAAADI. There are 14 residues in the CDR3. Trimming took off 6 bases at V and 0 bases at J, with 9 bases between the two ends. This CDR3 is CASSRQASGNTIYF. The CDR3 nucleotides read TGCGCCAGCAGCAGACAGGCCTCTGGAAACACCATATATTTT.

J is TRBJ2-3 and V is TRBV18; no clear D gene. Trimming pared 0 bases from V and 2 bases from J, leaving 6 bases between. CDR3 length: 14 amino acids. CDR1 is KGHSH and CDR2 is LQKENI in the germline V gene. This chain's CDR3 is CASSPPSVTDTQYF. As DNA, the CDR3 is TGTGCCAGCTCACCACCCAGTGTCACAGATACGCAGTATTTT. Supplemented by reference TRBV18 and TRBJ2-3, the full variable domain reads NAGVMQNPRHLVRRRGQEARLRCSPMKGHSHVYWYRQLPEEGLKFMVYLQKENIIDESGMPKERFSAEFPKEGPSILRIQQVVRGDSAAYFCASSPPSVTDTQYFGPGTRLTVL.

This chain links TRBV5-5 with TRBJ2-5; 10 bases are shared with TRBD1. V shed 0 bases, J shed 9 bases, and the junction held 5 bases outside the gene matches. The germline CDR1 and CDR2 sequences are SGHKS and YYEKEE (reference sequence). CDR3 length: 14 amino acids. CDR3 region: CASSLGGQGVAQYF. The CDR3 nucleotides are TGTGCCAGCAGCTTGGGAGGACAGGGGGTAGCCCAGTACTTC.

The sample holds a few counts of this clonotype. The chain combines TRBV2 with TRBJ2-1, with D tentatively TRBD1 (5 bases). Germline CDR1 and CDR2: SNHLY and FYNNEI. V was cut by 4 bases and J by 0 bases, with 13 bases left in between. The length of the CDR3 is 16 residues. The CDR3 sequence is CASSVRQTSSYNEQFF. The CDR3 nucleotides read TGTGCCAGCAGTGTGCGACAGACAAGCTCCTACAATGAGCAGTTCTTC.